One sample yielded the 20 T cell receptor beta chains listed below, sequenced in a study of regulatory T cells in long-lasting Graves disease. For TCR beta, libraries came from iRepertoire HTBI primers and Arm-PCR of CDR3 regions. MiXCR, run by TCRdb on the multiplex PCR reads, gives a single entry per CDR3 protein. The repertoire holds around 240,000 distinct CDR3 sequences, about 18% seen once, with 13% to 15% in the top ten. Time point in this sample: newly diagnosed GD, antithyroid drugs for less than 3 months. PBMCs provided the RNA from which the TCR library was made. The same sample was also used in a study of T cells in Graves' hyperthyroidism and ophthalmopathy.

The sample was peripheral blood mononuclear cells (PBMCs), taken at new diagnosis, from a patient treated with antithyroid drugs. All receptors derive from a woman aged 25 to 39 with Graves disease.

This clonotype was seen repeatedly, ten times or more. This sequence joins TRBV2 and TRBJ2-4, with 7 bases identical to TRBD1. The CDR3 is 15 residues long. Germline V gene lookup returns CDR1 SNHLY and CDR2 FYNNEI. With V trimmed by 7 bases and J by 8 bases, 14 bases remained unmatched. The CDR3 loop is CASNDRVTKHDIQYF. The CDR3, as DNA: TGTGCCAGCAATGACAGGGTAACCAAACACGACATTCAGTACTTC.

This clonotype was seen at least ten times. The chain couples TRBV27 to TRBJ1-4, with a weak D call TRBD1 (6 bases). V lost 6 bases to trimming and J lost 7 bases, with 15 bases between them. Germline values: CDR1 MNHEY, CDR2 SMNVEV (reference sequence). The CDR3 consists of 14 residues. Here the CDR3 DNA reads TGTGCCAGCAGAATTAGGGGGGTTGGTGAAAAACTGTTTTTT. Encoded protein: CASRIRGVGEKLFF. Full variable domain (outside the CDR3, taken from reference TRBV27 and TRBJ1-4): EAQVTQNPRYLITVTGKKLTVTCSQNMNHEYMSWYRQDPGLGLRQIYYSMNVEVTDKGDVPEGYKVSRKEKRNFPLILESPSPNQTSLYFCASRIRGVGEKLFFGSGTQLSVL.

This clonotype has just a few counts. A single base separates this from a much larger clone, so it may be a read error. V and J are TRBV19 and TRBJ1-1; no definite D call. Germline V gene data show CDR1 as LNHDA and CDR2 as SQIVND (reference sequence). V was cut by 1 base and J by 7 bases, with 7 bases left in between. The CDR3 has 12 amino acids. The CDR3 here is CASSIGMYEAFF. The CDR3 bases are TGTGCCAGTAGTATAGGAATGTATGAAGCTTTCTTT.

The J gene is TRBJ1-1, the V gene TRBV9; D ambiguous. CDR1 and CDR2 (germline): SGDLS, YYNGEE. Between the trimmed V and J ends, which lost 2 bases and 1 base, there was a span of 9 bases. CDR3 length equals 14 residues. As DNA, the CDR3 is TGTGCCAGCAGCGTGAGCCAGTGGAACACTGAAGCTTTCTTT. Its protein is CASSVSQWNTEAFF. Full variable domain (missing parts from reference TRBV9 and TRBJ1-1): DSGVTQTPKHLITATGQRVTLRCSPRSGDLSVYWYQQSLDQGLQFLIQYYNGEERAKGNILERFSAQQFPDLHSELNLSSLELGDSALYFCASSVSQWNTEAFFGQGTRLTVV.

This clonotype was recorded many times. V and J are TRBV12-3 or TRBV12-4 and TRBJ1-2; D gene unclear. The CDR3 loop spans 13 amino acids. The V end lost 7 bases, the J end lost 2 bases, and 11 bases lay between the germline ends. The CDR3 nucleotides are TGTGCCAGCAAGCAGACGGGGAACTATGGCTACACCTTC. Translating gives CASKQTGNYGYTF.

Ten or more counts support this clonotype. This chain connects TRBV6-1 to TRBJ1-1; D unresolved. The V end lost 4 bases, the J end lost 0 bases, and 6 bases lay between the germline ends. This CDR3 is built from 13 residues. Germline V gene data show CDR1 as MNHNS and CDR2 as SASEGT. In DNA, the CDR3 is TGTGCCAGCAGTGGGAAAATGAACACTGAAGCTTTCTTT. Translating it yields CASSGKMNTEAFF.

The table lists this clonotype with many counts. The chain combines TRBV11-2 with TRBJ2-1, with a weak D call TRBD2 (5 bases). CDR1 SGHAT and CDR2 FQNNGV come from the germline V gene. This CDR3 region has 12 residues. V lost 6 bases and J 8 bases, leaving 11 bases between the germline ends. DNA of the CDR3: TGTGCCAGCAGTATACTAGGATATGAGCAGTTCTTC. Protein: CASSILGYEQFF.

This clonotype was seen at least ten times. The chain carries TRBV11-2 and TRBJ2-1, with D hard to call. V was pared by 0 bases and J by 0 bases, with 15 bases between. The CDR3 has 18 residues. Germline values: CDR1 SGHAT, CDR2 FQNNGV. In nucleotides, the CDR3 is TGTGCCAGCAGCTTAGACGGGTGGGCGACCGGCTCCTACAATGAGCAGTTCTTC. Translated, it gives CASSLDGWATGSYNEQFF.

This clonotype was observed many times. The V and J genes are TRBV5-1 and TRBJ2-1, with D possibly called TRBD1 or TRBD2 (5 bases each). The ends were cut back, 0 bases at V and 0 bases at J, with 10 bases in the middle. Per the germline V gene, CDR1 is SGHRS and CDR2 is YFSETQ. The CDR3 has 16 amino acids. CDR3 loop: CASSLAPRGSYNEQFF. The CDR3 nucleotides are TGCGCCAGCAGCTTGGCTCCGAGGGGCTCCTACAATGAGCAGTTCTTC.

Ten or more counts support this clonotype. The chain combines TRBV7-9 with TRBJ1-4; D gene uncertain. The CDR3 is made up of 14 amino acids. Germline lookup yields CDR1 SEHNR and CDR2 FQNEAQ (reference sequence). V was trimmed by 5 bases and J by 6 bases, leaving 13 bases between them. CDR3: CASSPGPRDEKLFF. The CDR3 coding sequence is TGTGCCAGCAGCCCCGGACCCCGGGATGAAAAACTGTTTTTT.

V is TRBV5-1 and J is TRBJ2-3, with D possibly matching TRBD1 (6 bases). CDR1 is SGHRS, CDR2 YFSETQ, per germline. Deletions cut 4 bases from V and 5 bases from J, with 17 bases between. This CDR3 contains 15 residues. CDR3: CASSKEGVWGDTQYF. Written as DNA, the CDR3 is TGCGCCAGCAGCAAAGAGGGGGTCTGGGGAGATACGCAGTATTTT.

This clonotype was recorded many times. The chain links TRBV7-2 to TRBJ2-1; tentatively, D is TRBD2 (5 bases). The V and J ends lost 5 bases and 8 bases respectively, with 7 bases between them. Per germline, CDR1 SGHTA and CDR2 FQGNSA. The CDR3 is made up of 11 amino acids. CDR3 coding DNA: TGTGCCAGCAGCCGGCGGGATGAGCAGTTCTTC. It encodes CASSRRDEQFF.

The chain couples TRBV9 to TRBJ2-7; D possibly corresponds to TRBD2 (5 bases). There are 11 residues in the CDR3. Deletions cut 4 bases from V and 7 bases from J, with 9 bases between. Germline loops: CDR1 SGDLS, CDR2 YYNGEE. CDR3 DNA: TGTGCCAGCAGCCCAGGACTGGAGCAGTACTTC. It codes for CASSPGLEQYF.

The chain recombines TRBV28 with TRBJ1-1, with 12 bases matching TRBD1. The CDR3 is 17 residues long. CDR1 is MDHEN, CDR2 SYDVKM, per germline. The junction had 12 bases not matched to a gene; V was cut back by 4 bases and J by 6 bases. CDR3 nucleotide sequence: TGTGCCAGCAGTTCGGTTTGGGACAGGGGGCCCCAAGCTGAAGCTTTCTTT. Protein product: CASSSVWDRGPQAEAFF.

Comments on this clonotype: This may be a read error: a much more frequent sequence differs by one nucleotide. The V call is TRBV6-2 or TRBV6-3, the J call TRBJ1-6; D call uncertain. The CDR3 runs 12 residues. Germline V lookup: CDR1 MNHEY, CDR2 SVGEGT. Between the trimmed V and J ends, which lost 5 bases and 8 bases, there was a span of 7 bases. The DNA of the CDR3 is TGTGCCAGCAGTGCGATGGATTCACCCCTCCACTTT. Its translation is CASSAMDSPLHF.

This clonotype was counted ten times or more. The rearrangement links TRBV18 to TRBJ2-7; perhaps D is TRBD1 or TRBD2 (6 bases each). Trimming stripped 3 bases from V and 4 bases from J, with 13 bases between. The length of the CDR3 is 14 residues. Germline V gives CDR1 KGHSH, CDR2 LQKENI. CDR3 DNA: TGTGCCAGCTCACCTGGCCGGAGGGGGTACGAGCAGTACTTC. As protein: CASSPGRRGYEQYF.

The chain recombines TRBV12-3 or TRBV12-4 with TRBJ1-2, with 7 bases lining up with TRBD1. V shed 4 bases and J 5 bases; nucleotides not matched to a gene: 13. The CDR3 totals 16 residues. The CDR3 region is CASSSPWTGRVYGYTF. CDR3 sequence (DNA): TGTGCCAGCAGTTCCCCTTGGACAGGCCGGGTTTATGGCTACACCTTC.

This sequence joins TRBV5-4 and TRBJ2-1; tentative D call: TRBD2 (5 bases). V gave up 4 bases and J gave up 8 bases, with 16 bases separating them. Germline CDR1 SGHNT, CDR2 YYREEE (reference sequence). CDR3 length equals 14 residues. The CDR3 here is CASSPTLSEDEQFF. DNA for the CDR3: TGTGCCAGCAGCCCGACACTTAGCGAGGATGAGCAGTTCTTC.

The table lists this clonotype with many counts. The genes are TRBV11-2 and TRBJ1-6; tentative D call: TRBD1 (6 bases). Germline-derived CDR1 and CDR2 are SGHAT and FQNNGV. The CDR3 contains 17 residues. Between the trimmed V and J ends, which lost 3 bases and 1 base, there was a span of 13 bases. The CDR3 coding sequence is TGTGCCAGCAGCTTCGAGACAGGATATTCCTATAATTCACCCCTCCACTTT. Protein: CASSFETGYSYNSPLHF.

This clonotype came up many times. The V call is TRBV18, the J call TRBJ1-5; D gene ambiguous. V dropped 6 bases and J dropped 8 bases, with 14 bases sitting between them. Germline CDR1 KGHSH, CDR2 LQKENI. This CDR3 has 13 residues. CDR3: CASSLGMGEPQHF. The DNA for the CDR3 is TGTGCCAGCTCTCTAGGAATGGGAGAGCCCCAGCATTTT.